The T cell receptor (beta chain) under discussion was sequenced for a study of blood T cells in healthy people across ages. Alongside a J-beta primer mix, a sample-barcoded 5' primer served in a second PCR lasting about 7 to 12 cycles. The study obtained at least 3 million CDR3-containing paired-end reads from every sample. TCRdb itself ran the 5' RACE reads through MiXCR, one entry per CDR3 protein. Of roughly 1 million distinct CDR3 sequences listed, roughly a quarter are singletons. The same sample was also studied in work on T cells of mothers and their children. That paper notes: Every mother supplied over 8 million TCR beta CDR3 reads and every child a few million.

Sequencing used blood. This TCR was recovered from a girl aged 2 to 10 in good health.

CDR3 sequence: CASSLSLQGYTEAFF. The CDR3 nucleotides are TGTGCCAGCAGCCTTAGTTTGCAGGGATACACTGAAGCTTTCTTT. The chain carries TRBV11-1 and TRBJ1-1, with a tentative D call TRBD1 (5 bases). This CDR3 region has 15 residues. Germline CDR1 SGHAT, CDR2 FQDESV (reference sequence). V was trimmed by 5 bases and J by 3 bases, leaving 16 bases between them.